This TCR beta chain was profiled in a study of CD8+ T cells in alopecia areata. It was cDNA, reverse transcribed from extracted RNA, that served as the sequencing template. Libraries were prepared by immunoSEQ multiplex PCR; TCRdb keeps only in-frame clonotypes and omits some of them. This table has under 150,000 clones, 47% appearing once. The V gene's germline CDR1 is SQVTM and CDR2 ANQGSEA. The CDR3 is made up of 10 amino acids. V lost 5 bases to trimming and J lost 6 bases, with 8 bases between them. The rearrangement uses TRBV29-1 and TRBJ2-7; D remains unclear. The sample taken for sequencing was NKG2D-low CD8+ T cells sorted from blood. The clonotype originates from a human donor with alopecia areata. Here the CDR3 DNA reads TGCAGCGTTATTAGCTCCGAGCAGTACTTC. This codes for CSVISSEQYF.